Listed below are T cell receptor beta chains from one sample, sequenced in a study of T cell repertoires in cytomegalovirus infection. What these receptors recognize is not known. TCRdb used MiXCR to reprocess the reads, holding one entry per CDR3 protein. Of around 710,000 distinct CDR3 sequences listed, 25% to 35% are singletons. Sequencing used cultured CD8+ T cells from PBMCs, obtained from culture after CMV antigen stimulation. The receptor source for this set is a human donor in good health (CMV status not recorded). Some clones in this sample may be carry-over from other donors' samples. The CDR3 runs from the conserved cysteine through the conserved F or W. The D gene is left open where the match is weak. Expanded clones are given a class, and other clones once, few, many or no size at all.

>.|TRBJ1-2|TRBV27|many
CASSLSQGNYGYTF
TGTGCCAGCAGTTTATCGCAGGGTAACTATGGCTACACCTTC
>.|TRBJ2-5|TRBV7-6|few
CASSVIDSLRGETQYF
TGTGCCAGCAGCGTTATCGACAGCCTTAGGGGAGAGACCCAGTACTTC
>.|TRBJ1-2|TRBV6-5|.
CASSYGGVGYTF
TGTGCCAGCAGTTACGGGGGTGTTGGCTACACCTTC
>.|TRBJ2-1|TRBV15|.
CATSRDINEQFF
TGTGCCACCAGCAGAGATATTAATGAGCAGTTCTTC
>.|TRBJ1-6|TRBV14|.
CASSQDWSSYNSPLHF
TGTGCCAGCAGCCAAGACTGGAGCTCCTATAATTCACCCCTCCACTTT
>.|TRBJ2-1|TRBV5-8|.
CASSLMNNEQFF
TGTGCCAGCAGCTTGATGAACAATGAGCAGTTCTTC
>.|TRBJ1-3|TRBV29-1|.
CSVFDPSGNTIYF
TGCAGCGTTTTTGACCCCTCTGGAAACACCATATATTTT
>.|TRBJ2-5|TRBV7-9|.
CASSFLQAPQETQYF
TGTGCCAGCAGCTTTCTACAGGCGCCCCAAGAGACCCAGTACTTC
>TRBD2|TRBJ2-3|TRBV6-2/TRBV6-3|.
CASSYWRAAGDTQYF
TGTGCCAGCAGTTACTGGCGCGCAGCGGGGGATACGCAGTATTTT
>.|TRBJ1-2|TRBV28|.
CASTPVGVDGYTF
TGTGCCAGCACCCCTGTGGGGGTGGATGGCTACACCTTC
>TRBD1|TRBJ1-4|TRBV4-1|.
CASSQDRGDNEKLFF
TGCGCCAGCAGCCAGGACAGGGGAGATAATGAAAAACTGTTTTTT
>.|TRBJ1-1|TRBV6-2/TRBV6-3|.
CASSQGGASATEAFF
TGTGCCAGCAGCCAAGGGGGGGCAAGTGCCACTGAAGCTTTCTTT
>.|TRBJ1-6|TRBV14|.
CASSQRTYQNSPLHF
TGTGCCAGCAGCCAGAGAACGTACCAGAATTCACCCCTCCACTTT
>.|TRBJ1-2|TRBV7-9|few
CASSLAPALSPIGYTF
TGTGCCAGCAGCTTAGCCCCCGCACTATCCCCTATTGGCTACACCTTC
>.|TRBJ2-1|TRBV7-8|.
CASSDSPFNEQFF
TGTGCCAGCAGCGACAGTCCCTTTAATGAGCAGTTCTTC
>.|TRBJ2-6|TRBV15|.
CATWGSWGPGANVLTF
TGTGCCACTTGGGGGTCCTGGGGACCTGGGGCCAACGTCCTGACTTTC
>TRBD1|TRBJ1-5|TRBV19|few
CASSMSSTGDQPQHF
TGTGCCAGTAGTATGAGTTCGACAGGGGATCAGCCCCAGCATTTT
>TRBD2|TRBJ2-7|TRBV19|.
CASSGTTAYEQYF
TGTGCCAGTAGCGGGACTACGGCCTACGAGCAGTACTTC
>TRBD2|TRBJ2-1|TRBV7-6|few
CASSPGGTNEQFF
TGTGCCAGCAGCCCGGGGGGGACCAATGAGCAGTTCTTC
>.|TRBJ2-1|TRBV4-1|.
CASSRFARAGEQFF
TGCGCCAGCAGCCGATTTGCGCGCGCCGGTGAGCAGTTCTTC
>.|TRBJ2-7|TRBV4-1|once
CASSQEAAFYEQYF
TGCGCCAGCAGCCAAGAAGCGGCTTTCTACGAGCAGTACTTC
>TRBD2|TRBJ2-7|TRBV7-9|.
CASSPPIGLEEQYF
TGTGCCAGCAGCCCACCGATTGGACTAGAGGAGCAGTACTTC
>.|TRBJ2-1|TRBV7-8|many
CASSPSGPTYNEQFF
TGTGCCAGCAGCCCAAGCGGTCCCACCTACAATGAGCAGTTCTTC
>.|TRBJ2-3|TRBV7-9|.
CASSLRDYPTDTQYF
TGTGCCAGCAGCTTACGAGACTATCCCACAGATACGCAGTATTTT
>.|TRBJ2-1|TRBV11-2|.
CASSLRRDSKNNEQFF
TGTGCCAGCAGCCTCCGCCGGGACTCAAAAAACAATGAGCAGTTCTTC
>.|TRBJ2-7|TRBV6-6|few
CASSYSTRLDYEQYF
TGTGCCAGCAGTTACTCGACCCGACTAGACTACGAGCAGTACTTC
>TRBD2|TRBJ2-1|TRBV27|once
CASSLAGTSNEQFF
TGTGCCAGCAGTTTAGCCGGGACTAGCAATGAGCAGTTCTTC
>TRBD1|TRBJ2-5|TRBV9|.
CASSSRTGTQETQYF
TGTGCCAGCAGCTCCAGGACAGGGACCCAAGAGACCCAGTACTTC
>.|TRBJ2-3|TRBV7-4|.
CASSPERGASTDTQYF
TGTGCCAGCAGCCCCGAAAGGGGGGCGAGCACAGATACGCAGTATTTT
>.|TRBJ2-6|TRBV27|.
CASSLLGASGANVLTF
TGTGCCAGCAGTTTATTGGGGGCGTCAGGGGCCAACGTCCTGACTTTC
>.|TRBJ1-3|TRBV10-3|few
CAILGAGNTIYF
TGTGCCATCCTTGGGGCAGGAAACACCATATATTTT
>TRBD2|TRBJ2-1|TRBV9|few
CASSIYGGGDTYNEQFF
TGTGCCAGCAGCATCTATGGCGGGGGAGACACCTACAATGAGCAGTTCTTC
>.|TRBJ1-2|TRBV15|few
CATSRDLGYGYTF
TGTGCCACCAGCAGGGATTTGGGGTATGGCTACACCTTC
>.|TRBJ2-2|TRBV7-8|many
CASSLARSAPNTGELFF
TGTGCCAGCAGCTTAGCGCGATCAGCCCCGAACACCGGGGAGCTGTTTTTT
>TRBD1|TRBJ2-7|TRBV7-8|many
CASSSPAGTVFSYEQYF
TGTGCCAGCAGCTCCCCGGCCGGGACAGTCTTCTCCTACGAGCAGTACTTC
>TRBD2|TRBJ2-3|TRBV7-6|.
CASSSTSGGNGDTDTQYF
TGTGCCAGCAGCTCAACTAGCGGGGGGAATGGTGACACAGATACGCAGTATTTT
>TRBD1|TRBJ1-4|TRBV2|few
CASRTRQGEEEKLFF
TGTGCCAGCAGGACCCGACAGGGCGAGGAAGAAAAACTGTTTTTT
>TRBD2|TRBJ2-3|TRBV4-1|.
CASSQDNLAGLDTQYF
TGCGCCAGCAGCCAAGATAATCTAGCGGGGTTGGATACGCAGTATTTT
>TRBD2|TRBJ2-5|TRBV6-5|.
CASSYISSGGYQETQYF
TGTGCCAGCAGTTACATATCGAGCGGGGGCTACCAAGAGACCCAGTACTTC
>.|TRBJ2-3|TRBV10-3|.
CAISEQGLTDTQYF
TGTGCCATCAGTGAACAGGGCCTCACAGATACGCAGTATTTT
>.|TRBJ2-7|TRBV29-1|few
CSVPGTESYEQYF
TGCAGCGTTCCTGGGACCGAATCCTACGAGCAGTACTTC
>TRBD1|TRBJ2-7|TRBV18|.
CASSGQGVLSYEQYF
TGTGCCAGCTCAGGACAGGGCGTACTCTCCTACGAGCAGTACTTC
>.|TRBJ1-2|TRBV28|few
CASSFGPQGALGGYTF
TGTGCCAGCAGTTTTGGGCCCCAGGGAGCCCTGGGTGGCTACACCTTC
>.|TRBJ1-2|TRBV20-1|.
CSASQEPGPYYGYTF
TGCAGTGCAAGCCAGGAACCGGGCCCCTACTATGGCTACACCTTC